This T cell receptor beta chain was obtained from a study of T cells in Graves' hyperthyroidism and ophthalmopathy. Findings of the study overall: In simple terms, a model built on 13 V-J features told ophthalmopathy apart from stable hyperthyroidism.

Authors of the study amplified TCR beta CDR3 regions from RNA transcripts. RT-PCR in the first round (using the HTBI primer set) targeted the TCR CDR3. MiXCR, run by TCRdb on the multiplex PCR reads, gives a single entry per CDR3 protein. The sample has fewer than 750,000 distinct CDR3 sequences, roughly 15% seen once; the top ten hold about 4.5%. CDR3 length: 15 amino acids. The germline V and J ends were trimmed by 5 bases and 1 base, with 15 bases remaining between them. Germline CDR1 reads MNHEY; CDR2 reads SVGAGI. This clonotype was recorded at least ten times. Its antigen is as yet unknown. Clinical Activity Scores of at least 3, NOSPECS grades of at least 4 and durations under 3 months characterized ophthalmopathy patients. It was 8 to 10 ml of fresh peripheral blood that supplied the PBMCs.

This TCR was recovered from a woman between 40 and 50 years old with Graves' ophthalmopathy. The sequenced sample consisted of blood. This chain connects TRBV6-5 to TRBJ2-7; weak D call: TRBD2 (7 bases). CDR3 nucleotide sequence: TGTGCCAGCAGTAGAGGGGGGGTTAGATCCTACGAGCAGTACTTC. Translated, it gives CASSRGGVRSYEQYF.